The entry that follows covers one TCR beta chain sequence. Its antigen is unidentified. This specimen belongs to a study of vaccination effects on CD4 cells after COVID-19. At the level of the study: Everyone in the study got two shots of either the BNT162b2 or mRNA-1273 vaccine. General study findings and limits: Clones arising from infection and from vaccination showed marked clonal contraction late after vaccination. After vaccination of healthy people, only 1 of 255 vaccine-induced clones cross-reacted with common cold coronaviruses.

ViraFEST assay sequencing came after antigen-specific CD4+ T cells were expanded with viral peptide pools. Isolation of CD4+ T cells took place after around 10 days of culture. Neither prior SARS-CoV-2 infection nor positive nucleocapsid antibodies were present in the vaccine recipients. Supplemented with about 10 IU/ml IL-2 and about 10 ug/ml peptides, around 2 million PBMC per well were kept in culture. V dropped 4 bases and J dropped 7 bases, with 19 bases sitting between them. The germline V gene encodes CDR1 LNHDA and CDR2 SQIVND (reference sequence). This CDR3 comprises 15 residues. Measured with immunoSEQ multiplex PCR; TCRdb has only the in-frame clones, and not every one. The top ten clones hold approximately 11% of a sample with roughly 45,000 clones, about 80% of them seen once.

This receptor was identified in a human donor who received a COVID-19 vaccine. This material consisted of CD4+ T cells from PBMCs cultured with SARS-CoV-2 spike peptides, taken before COVID-19 vaccination. V and J are TRBV19 and TRBJ2-5; D tentatively fits TRBD1 or TRBD2 (5 bases each). The CDR3 reads CASSTGTARIRTQYF. Here the CDR3 DNA reads TGTGCCAGTAGTACCGGGACCGCCCGAATTCGGACCCAGTACTTC. Supplemented by reference TRBV19 and TRBJ2-5, the full variable domain reads DGGITQSPKYLFRKEGQNVTLSCEQNLNHDAMYWYRQDPGQGLRLIYYSQIVNDFQKGDIAEGYSVSREKKESFPLTVTSAQKNPTAFYLCASSTGTARIRTQYFGPGTRLLVL.